This T cell receptor beta chain was sequenced in a study of cytomegalovirus exposure and HLA in healthy donors. Study overall: A prior study identified 90 million to 120 million unique TCR beta sequences from 200 million or so T cells.

The study sampled nominally healthy donors, though unrecorded immune exposures were likely. The CDR3 extends over 16 amino acids. The germline V gene encodes CDR1 LGHNA and CDR2 YSLEER. The germline V and J ends were trimmed by 1 base and 8 bases, with 17 bases remaining between them. PCR amplification relied on 60 Vbeta primers (plus 13 Jbeta primers). Sequencing used immunoSEQ multiplex PCR; TCRdb keeps in-frame clones, though not all of them. The data contain about 94,000 clones, more than 75% of them singletons. This clonotype was sampled from a human donor in good health. The sequencing sample was made of PBMCs. The chain links TRBV4-3 to TRBJ1-4; D gene ambiguous. The CDR3 region is CASSQGEITAREKLFF. The DNA of the CDR3 is TGCGCCAGCAGCCAAGGGGAGATAACCGCACGGGAAAAACTGTTTTTT.